The entry that follows covers one TCR beta chain sequence. Its specificity is unknown. Extracted RNA was reverse transcribed into cDNA, the sequencing template. The method was immunoSEQ multiplex PCR; TCRdb's version includes in-frame clones alone and lacks a portion of them. The sample includes approximately 31,000 clones, about 83% seen only once; the top ten take around 20%. Germline lookup yields CDR1 SQVTM and CDR2 ANQGSEA. The length of the CDR3 is 14 residues. With V trimmed by 2 bases and J by 10 bases, 6 bases remained unmatched. This entry belongs to a study of CD8+ T cells in alopecia areata. Study results and limitations: Lesional scalp, notably in alopecia totalis/universalis, had clonality above that of normal scalp. Sequencing of scalp samples also includes resident alphabeta T cells from normal skin.

What was sequenced was NKG2D-low CD8+ T cells sorted from blood. The sequence was collected from a human donor with alopecia areata. V usage is TRBV29-1 and J usage is TRBJ2-1; 12 bases line up with TRBD2. The CDR3 nucleotides are TGCAGCGTTGAACCGGGACTAGCGGGTTTCGAGCAGTTCTTC. Its translation: CSVEPGLAGFEQFF.